A single sample gave rise to the 5 T cell receptor beta chains below, sequenced in a study of blood T cell repertoires in COVID-19. Clones were read by immunoSEQ multiplex PCR, and TCRdb kept only the in-frame ones, dropping some. Here the sample spans fewer than 40,000 clones, over 70% being singletons. Sequencing was carried out using peripheral blood. The receptor set was obtained from a man aged 60 to 75 with active COVID-19.

The chain links TRBV28 to TRBJ1-6, with 7 bases identical to TRBD1. The CDR3 totals 15 residues. J gave up 6 bases and V 6 bases, and 8 bases lay outside the gene matches. Germline assignment: CDR1 MDHEN and CDR2 SYDVKM. This CDR3 is CASSSRGRVNSPLHF. The DNA for the CDR3 is TGTGCCAGCAGCAGTAGGGGGCGCGTTAATTCACCCCTCCACTTT.

This clone has just a few counts. This chain uses TRBV3-1 (or the pseudogene TRBV3-2) with TRBJ2-7; weak D call: TRBD1 (6 bases). Germline-derived CDR1 and CDR2 are LGHDT and YNNKEL (reference sequence). The CDR3 totals 15 residues. V lost 1 base to trimming and J lost 1 base, with 11 bases between them. The CDR3 DNA is TGTGCCAGCAGCCAAGGCCCCAGGGGATCCTACGAGCAGTACTTC. Translating gives CASSQGPRGSYEQYF.

This clone turned up a few times. The junction differs from germline at one of its ends, possibly a read error. The rearrangement uses TRBV6-6 and TRBJ1-3, with a weak D call TRBD1 (5 bases). The CDR3 runs 11 residues. The germline V gene has CDR1 MNHNY and CDR2 SVGAGI (reference sequence). CDR3 nucleotides: TGTGCCAGCAGTTACGATGGGGCAGAAGATTTT. The encoded protein is CASSYDGAEDF.

The chain joins TRBV4-1 to TRBJ2-7; possible D gene TRBD1, 6 bases. The V and J ends lost 4 bases and 0 bases respectively, with 13 bases between them. Per the germline V gene, CDR1 is MGHRA and CDR2 is YSYEKL. The CDR3 loop spans 15 amino acids. In nucleotides, the CDR3 is TGCGCCAGCAGCCTGCGAACAGGGATCTCCTACGAGCAGTACTTC. This codes for CASSLRTGISYEQYF.

The chain is built from TRBV2 and TRBJ1-5, with 7 bases fitting TRBD1. Germline V gene lookup returns CDR1 SNHLY and CDR2 FYNNEI. V gave up 6 bases and J gave up 1 base; unmatched junction bases: 6. This CDR3 region has 15 residues. CDR3 in DNA: TGTGCCAGCAGAGGACAGGCGCAAAGCAATCAGCCCCAGCATTTT. It yields the protein CASRGQAQSNQPQHF. The variable domain in full, with the rest retrieved from reference TRBV2 and TRBJ1-5, is EPEVTQTPSHQVTQMGQEVILRCVPISNHLYFYWYRQILGQKVEFLVSFYNNEISEKSEIFDDQFSVERPDGSNFTLKIRSTKLEDSAMYFCASRGQAQSNQPQHFGDGTRLSIL.